The rows below give T cell receptor beta chains drawn from one sample of a study of T cell responses to AZD1222 COVID-19 vaccine. Assay: immunoSEQ multiplex PCR; the TCRdb copy retains only in-frame clones and omits some. This sample has 55,000 to 80,000 clones, with approximately 80% found just once. The sequenced sample was peripheral blood, obtained on day 0 of AZD1222 vaccination. The receptors stem from an adult in good health. The CDR3 runs from the conserved cysteine through the conserved F or W. A D gene is named only where the DNA matches it firmly. Size tells how often a clone was seen (once, few, many) or the class of an expanded clone, and some rows leave it out.

D	size	J	V	DNA	CDR3
.	few	TRBJ2-5	TRBV19	TGTGCCAGTAGTATCGGCAGGGCAGGGACCCAGTACTTC	CASSIGRAGTQYF
.	.	TRBJ2-3	TRBV19	TGTGCCAGTAGTATGTCGGTCGGTTCCACAGATACGCAGTATTTT	CASSMSVGSTDTQYF
.	once	TRBJ1-2	TRBV4-3	TGCGCCAGCAGCCAAGATCGAAGCCCGTATGGCTACACCTTC	CASSQDRSPYGYTF
TRBD2	.	TRBJ2-2	TRBV10-3	TGTGCCACCACTAGCGCCGGGGAGCTGTTTTTT	CATTSAGELFF
.	.	TRBJ1-2	TRBV7-6	TGTGCCAGCAGCTCGCGGGGGCTGGTTGGCTACACCTTC	CASSSRGLVGYTF
TRBD1	.	TRBJ1-5	TRBV18	TGTGCCAGCTCACCCAGTGGACAGGGGGGGAATCAGCCCCAGCATTTT	CASSPSGQGGNQPQHF
TRBD1	few	TRBJ2-2	TRBV5-4	TGTGCCAGCAGCAAGGGACAGGGCACCACCGGGGAGCTGTTTTTT	CASSKGQGTTGELFF
.	.	TRBJ1-4	TRBV3-1/TRBV3-2	TGTGCCAGCAGCCTGCGGACGGGAAGTTTAGAAAAACTGTTTTTT	CASSLRTGSLEKLFF
.	.	TRBJ2-1	TRBV2	TGTGCCAGCGGAACAGATCCTCACAATGAGCAGTTCTTC	CASGTDPHNEQFF
.	.	TRBJ2-7	TRBV5-1	TGCGCCAGCAGCCCGCAGGGTGAGTACGAGCAGTACTTC	CASSPQGEYEQYF
.	.	TRBJ2-3	TRBV7-2	TGTGCCAGCAGCTCCCCCACGTCAGATACGCAGTATTTT	CASSSPTSDTQYF
.	.	TRBJ1-1	TRBV7-2	TGTGCCAGCAGCTTCCCCGGGGAGCACACTGAAGCTTTCTTT	CASSFPGEHTEAFF
TRBD1	.	TRBJ1-1	TRBV2	TGTCTGACAGGGAAGGTACGCGGGGGTTCAGCTTTCTTT	CLTGKVRGGSAFF
TRBD1	.	TRBJ1-3	TRBV11-2	TGTGCCAGCAGCCCAGGGTCTACAGGGGACTCTGGAAACACCATATATTTT	CASSPGSTGDSGNTIYF
.	few	TRBJ1-1	TRBV4-3	TGCGCCAGCAGCCAAGATCGGGTCCTGAACACTGAAGCTTTCTTT	CASSQDRVLNTEAFF
TRBD1	.	TRBJ1-1	TRBV6-6	TGTGCCAGCAGTTATACAGGGGACACTGAAGCTTTCTTT	CASSYTGDTEAFF
.	.	TRBJ1-5	TRBV30	TGTGCCTGGAGGCAGGGAGATCAGCCCCAGCATTTT	CAWRQGDQPQHF
TRBD1	.	TRBJ2-7	TRBV7-2	TGTGCCAGCAGCTTAGTAGGTGGGGGACAGAGTCCCGGACAGTACTTC	CASSLVGGGQSPGQYF
.	.	TRBJ2-2	TRBV6-5	TGTGCCAGCAGTCGGTACCTGGTTTCCGGGGAGCTGTTTTTT	CASSRYLVSGELFF
TRBD1	.	TRBJ1-1	TRBV6-5	TGTGCCAGCAGTTACCCAGACAGGGCACGGGCTTTCTTT	CASSYPDRARAFF
.	.	TRBJ1-2	TRBV7-2	TGTGCCAGCAGCTTAGCAGATCTCTATGGCTACACCTTC	CASSLADLYGYTF
.	few	TRBJ2-7	TRBV6-2/TRBV6-3	TGTGCCAGCAGCCCCCTCAGGTACGAGCAGTACTTC	CASSPLRYEQYF
TRBD1	.	TRBJ1-5	TRBV7-2	TGTGCCAGCAGCCTACAGGGGGGCAATCAGCCCCAGCATTTT	CASSLQGGNQPQHF
.	.	TRBJ2-3	TRBV6-4	TGTGCCAGCAGTGCCACAAAGGGAGCAGATACGCAGTATTTT	CASSATKGADTQYF
.	.	TRBJ1-1	TRBV20-1	TGCAGTGCTAGCTCGGGACCCGAAGCTTTCTTT	CSASSGPEAFF
.	once	TRBJ2-7	TRBV18	TGTGCCAGCTCACCACGGAGCAGGGAGGACGAGCAGTACTTC	CASSPRSREDEQYF
.	.	TRBJ2-2	TRBV27	TGTGCCAGCAGTTTATCCCCTCAGGGGACCGGGGAGCTGTTTTTT	CASSLSPQGTGELFF
TRBD1	.	TRBJ1-6	TRBV6-2/TRBV6-3	TGTGCCAGCAGTCAACGAAGGGACAGGGTAACCCTCCACTTT	CASSQRRDRVTLHF
.	.	TRBJ2-1	TRBV4-3	TGCGCCAGCAGCCAAGTGTACGCCTATACTGATGAGCAGTTCTTC	CASSQVYAYTDEQFF
.	.	TRBJ2-1	TRBV4-1	TGCGCCAGCAGCCATTTAACAGAGCGGGATGAGCAGTTCTTC	CASSHLTERDEQFF
TRBD1	.	TRBJ2-7	TRBV5-5	TGTGCCAGCAGCACCGGGACAGGGGGCCTCGAGCAGTACTTC	CASSTGTGGLEQYF
.	.	TRBJ1-1	TRBV29-1	TGCAGCGTTGTAAGGTTAGCGGGGGAAGGGAACACTGAAGCTTTCTTT	CSVVRLAGEGNTEAFF
.	few	TRBJ1-1	TRBV10-3	TGTGCCATCAGTGACTCCCAGACGGCGGGAACTGAAGCTTTCTTT	CAISDSQTAGTEAFF
TRBD2	few	TRBJ2-7	TRBV29-1	TGCAGCGTTGAACTAGCGGGGGACGAGCAGTACTTC	CSVELAGDEQYF
.	.	TRBJ2-1	TRBV19	TGTGCCAGTGGACGGAGTATTAACAATGAGCAGTTCTTC	CASGRSINNEQFF
TRBD1	.	TRBJ1-2	TRBV7-2	TGTGCCAGCAGCGGGGGGGGACAGTCTGGCTATGGCTACACCTTC	CASSGGGQSGYGYTF
.	.	TRBJ1-1	TRBV2	TGTGCCAGCAGTGTAGGGGGATTCATGAACACTGAAGCTTTCTTT	CASSVGGFMNTEAFF
.	.	TRBJ1-2	TRBV28	TGTGCCAGCAGCCTCAACTATGGCTACACCTTC	CASSLNYGYTF
.	.	TRBJ2-5	TRBV4-1	TGCGCCAGCAGCCAAGAAGGAGAGACCCAGTACTTC	CASSQEGETQYF
.	.	TRBJ1-2	TRBV24-1	TGTGCCACCAGTGATTTACATTTCGACTATGGCTACACCTTC	CATSDLHFDYGYTF
TRBD1	.	TRBJ1-2	TRBV7-3	TGTGCCAGCAGCTGGACAGGGGAAACAGACTATGGCTACACCTTC	CASSWTGETDYGYTF
TRBD1	.	TRBJ2-3	TRBV3-1/TRBV3-2	TGTGCCAGCAGCCAAGCCGGGACAGGGTGGAAGAGTACGCAGTATTTT	CASSQAGTGWKSTQYF
TRBD1	.	TRBJ2-1	TRBV27	TGTGCCAGCAGTTCCCGGGACAGGGGAATCAATGAGCAGTTCTTC	CASSSRDRGINEQFF
TRBD2	.	TRBJ2-1	TRBV11-2	TGTGCCAGCAGCTTAAGGGGCGGGGGAGCTTACAATGAGCAGTTCTTC	CASSLRGGGAYNEQFF
.	.	TRBJ1-2	TRBV7-8	TGTGCCAGCAGCCCCGACTATGGCTACACCTTC	CASSPDYGYTF
.	.	TRBJ1-4	TRBV2	TGTGCCAGCAGAGCTGAGGCTACTAATGAAAAACTGTTTTTT	CASRAEATNEKLFF
.	.	TRBJ2-5	TRBV5-4	TGTGCCAGCAGCTTAGACTATTACGGGGAGACCCAGTACTTC	CASSLDYYGETQYF
TRBD1	.	TRBJ2-2	TRBV5-4	TGTGCCAGCAGCCCCCAGGGGGCGGACGGGGAGCTGTTTTTT	CASSPQGADGELFF
.	.	TRBJ2-1	TRBV27	TGTGCCAGCAGTTCTGGTGGGTCCTACAATGAGCAGTTCTTC	CASSSGGSYNEQFF
.	.	TRBJ2-3	TRBV25-1	TGTGCCAGCAGTGTAGACACCTCCACAGATACGCAGTATTTT	CASSVDTSTDTQYF
TRBD1	once	TRBJ1-2	TRBV4-3	TGCGCCAGCAGCCAAGATAAGGCAGGGGGGGATGGCTACACCTTC	CASSQDKAGGDGYTF
TRBD1	.	TRBJ1-5	TRBV4-3	TGCGCCAGCAGTGGGACAGCTAGCAATCAGCCCCAGCATTTT	CASSGTASNQPQHF
.	.	TRBJ1-1	TRBV7-9	TGTGCCAGCAGCGAAGGTAAGCACGGGACAAAAGACACTGAAGCTTTCTTT	CASSEGKHGTKDTEAFF